This TCR beta chain was profiled in a study of blood T cell repertoires in COVID-19. Turning to the study itself: Italy, Spain and the United States were the sources of the convalescent and acute COVID-19 samples. In each case, the material was cDNA or gDNA derived from T cells, B-cell-depleted T cells, or PBMCs.

In germline, CDR1 is LNHDA, CDR2 SQIVND (reference sequence). The CDR3 runs 15 residues. V lost 5 bases and J 2 bases, leaving 13 bases between the germline ends. Source study methods: Reference gene primer amplification gave estimated nucleated cell counts. Generated by immunoSEQ multiplex PCR, the TCRdb table keeps only in-frame clones and is missing some. The V and J calls and clone size are taken from that table; D and trimming were inferred from the DNA. The data contain 45,000 to 50,000 clones, about 90% of them singletons. This receptor was taken from a man aged 50-60 years with acute or convalescent COVID-19. The sample comprised peripheral blood. The chain has TRBV19 and TRBJ1-5; weak D call: TRBD1 (6 bases). The CDR3 spells CASSLQGPGNQPQHF. The CDR3, as DNA: TGTGCCAGTAGTTTACAGGGCCCTGGCAATCAGCCCCAGCATTTT. Complete variable domain (other parts from reference TRBV19 and TRBJ1-5): DGGITQSPKYLFRKEGQNVTLSCEQNLNHDAMYWYRQDPGQGLRLIYYSQIVNDFQKGDIAEGYSVSREKKESFPLTVTSAQKNPTAFYLCASSLQGPGNQPQHFGDGTRLSIL.